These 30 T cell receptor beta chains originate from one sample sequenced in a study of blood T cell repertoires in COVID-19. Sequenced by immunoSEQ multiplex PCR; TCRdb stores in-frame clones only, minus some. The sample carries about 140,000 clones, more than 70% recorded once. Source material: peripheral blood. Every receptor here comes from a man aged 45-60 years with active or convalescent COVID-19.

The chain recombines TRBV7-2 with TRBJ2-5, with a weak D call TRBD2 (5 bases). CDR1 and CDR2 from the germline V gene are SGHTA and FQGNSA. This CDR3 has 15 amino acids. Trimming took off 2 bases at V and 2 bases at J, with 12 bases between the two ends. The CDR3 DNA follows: TGTGCCAGCAGCTTACGACGGGGAACACAAGAGACCCAGTACTTC. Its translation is CASSLRRGTQETQYF.

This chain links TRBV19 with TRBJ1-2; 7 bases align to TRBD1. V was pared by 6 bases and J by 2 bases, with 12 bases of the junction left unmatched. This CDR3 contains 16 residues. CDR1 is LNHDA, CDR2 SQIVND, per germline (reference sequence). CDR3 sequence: CASSDLKGAHNYGYTF. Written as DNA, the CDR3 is TGTGCCAGTAGCGATCTTAAGGGGGCCCACAACTATGGCTACACCTTC.

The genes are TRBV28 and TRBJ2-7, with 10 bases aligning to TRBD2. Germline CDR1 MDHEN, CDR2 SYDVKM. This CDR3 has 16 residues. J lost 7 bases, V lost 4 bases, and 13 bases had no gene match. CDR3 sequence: CASSSSRLAGDGEQYF. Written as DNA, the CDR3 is TGTGCCAGCAGTTCATCTCGGCTAGCGGGAGATGGAGAGCAGTACTTC.

Here the CDR3 reads CASSHGDRGNGYTF. Here the CDR3 DNA reads TGTGCCAGCAGCCATGGTGACAGGGGAAATGGCTACACCTTC. The chain combines TRBV4-2 with TRBJ1-2; 8 bases line up with TRBD1. Unmatched junction bases numbered 6, after V lost 3 bases and J lost 6 bases. The length of the CDR3 is 14 residues. The germline CDR1 and CDR2 sequences are LGHNA and YNFKEQ.

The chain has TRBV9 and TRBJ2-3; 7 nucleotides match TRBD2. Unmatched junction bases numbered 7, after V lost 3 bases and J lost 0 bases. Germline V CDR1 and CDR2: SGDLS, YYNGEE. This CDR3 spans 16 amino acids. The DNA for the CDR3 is TGTGCCAGCAGCGCCCGGGAAGCGGGAAGCACAGATACGCAGTATTTT. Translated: CASSAREAGSTDTQYF. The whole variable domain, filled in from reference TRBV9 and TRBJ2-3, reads DSGVTQTPKHLITATGQRVTLRCSPRSGDLSVYWYQQSLDQGLQFLIQYYNGEERAKGNILERFSAQQFPDLHSELNLSSLELGDSALYFCASSAREAGSTDTQYFGPGTRLTVL.

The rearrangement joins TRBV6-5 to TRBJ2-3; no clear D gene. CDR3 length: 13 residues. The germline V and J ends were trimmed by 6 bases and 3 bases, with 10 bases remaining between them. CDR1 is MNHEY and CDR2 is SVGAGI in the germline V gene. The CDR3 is CASRLDSTDTQYF. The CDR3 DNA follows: TGTGCCAGCAGACTCGACTCGACAGATACGCAGTATTTT.

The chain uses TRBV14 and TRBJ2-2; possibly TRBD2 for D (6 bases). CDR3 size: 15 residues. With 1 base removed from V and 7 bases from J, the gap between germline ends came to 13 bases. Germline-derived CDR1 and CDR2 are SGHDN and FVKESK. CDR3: CASSQAPAGVGELFF. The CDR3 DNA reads TGTGCCAGCAGCCAAGCCCCAGCGGGCGTCGGGGAGCTGTTTTTT.

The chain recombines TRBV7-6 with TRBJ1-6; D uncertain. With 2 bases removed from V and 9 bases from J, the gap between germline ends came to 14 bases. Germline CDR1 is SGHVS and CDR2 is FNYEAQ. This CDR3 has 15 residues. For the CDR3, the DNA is TGTGCCAGCAGCTTACTGGAGAAGACGGGTTCACCCCTCCACTTT. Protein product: CASSLLEKTGSPLHF.

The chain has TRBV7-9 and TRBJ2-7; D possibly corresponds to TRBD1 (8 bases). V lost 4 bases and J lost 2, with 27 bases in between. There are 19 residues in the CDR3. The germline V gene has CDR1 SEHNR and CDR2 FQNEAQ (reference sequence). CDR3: CASSSAGTGKGGGPYEQYF. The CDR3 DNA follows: TGTGCCAGCAGCTCCGCCGGGACAGGAAAGGGGGGAGGGCCCTACGAGCAGTACTTC.

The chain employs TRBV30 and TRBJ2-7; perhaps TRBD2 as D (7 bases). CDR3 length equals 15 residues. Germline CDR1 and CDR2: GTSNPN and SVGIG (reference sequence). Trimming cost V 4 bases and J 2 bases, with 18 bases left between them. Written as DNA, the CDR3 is TGTGCCTGGACATCCGGGGGGCTACTCACCTACGAGCAGTACTTC. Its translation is CAWTSGGLLTYEQYF.

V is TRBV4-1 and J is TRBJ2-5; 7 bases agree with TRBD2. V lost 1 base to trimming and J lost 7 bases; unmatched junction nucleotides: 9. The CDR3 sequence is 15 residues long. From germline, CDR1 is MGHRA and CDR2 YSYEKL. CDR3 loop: CASSQGGLGMATQYF. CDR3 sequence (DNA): TGCGCCAGCAGCCAAGGAGGACTAGGGATGGCGACCCAGTACTTC.

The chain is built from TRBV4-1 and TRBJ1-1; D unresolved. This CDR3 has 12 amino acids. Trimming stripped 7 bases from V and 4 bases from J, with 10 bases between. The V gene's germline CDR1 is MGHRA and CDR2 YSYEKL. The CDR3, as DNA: TGCGCCAGCAAAGGCCCGGGCACTGAAGCTTTCTTT. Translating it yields CASKGPGTEAFF.

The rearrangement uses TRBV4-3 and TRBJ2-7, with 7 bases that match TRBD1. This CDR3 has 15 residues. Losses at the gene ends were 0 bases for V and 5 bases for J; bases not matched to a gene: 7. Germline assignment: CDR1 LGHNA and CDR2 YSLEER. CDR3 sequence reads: CASSQDRTGINEQYF. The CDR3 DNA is TGCGCCAGCAGCCAAGACCGGACAGGCATCAACGAGCAGTACTTC.

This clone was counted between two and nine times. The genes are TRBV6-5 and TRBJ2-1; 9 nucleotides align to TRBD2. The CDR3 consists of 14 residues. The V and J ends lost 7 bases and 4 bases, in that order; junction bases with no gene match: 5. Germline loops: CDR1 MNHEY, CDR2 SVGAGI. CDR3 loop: CASKPGLAYNEQFF. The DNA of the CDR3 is TGTGCCAGCAAACCGGGACTAGCTTACAATGAGCAGTTCTTC.

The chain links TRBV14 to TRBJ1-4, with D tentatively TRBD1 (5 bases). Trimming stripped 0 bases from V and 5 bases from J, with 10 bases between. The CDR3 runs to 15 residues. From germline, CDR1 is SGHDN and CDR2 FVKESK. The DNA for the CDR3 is TGTGCCAGCAGCCAAGATTCAGGGTTCAATGAAAAACTGTTTTTT. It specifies CASSQDSGFNEKLFF.

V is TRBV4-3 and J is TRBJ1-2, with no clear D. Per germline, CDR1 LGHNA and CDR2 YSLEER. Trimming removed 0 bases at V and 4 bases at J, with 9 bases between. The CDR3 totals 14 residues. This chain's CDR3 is CASSQEPGSYGYTF. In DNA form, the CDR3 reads TGCGCCAGCAGCCAAGAACCCGGGTCCTATGGCTACACCTTC.

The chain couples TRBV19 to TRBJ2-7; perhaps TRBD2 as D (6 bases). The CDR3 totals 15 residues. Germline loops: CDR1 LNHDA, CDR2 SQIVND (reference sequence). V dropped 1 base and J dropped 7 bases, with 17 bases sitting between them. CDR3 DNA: TGTGCCAGTAGTATAGCAGGACTAACGAAGGGGGAGCAGTACTTC. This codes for CASSIAGLTKGEQYF.

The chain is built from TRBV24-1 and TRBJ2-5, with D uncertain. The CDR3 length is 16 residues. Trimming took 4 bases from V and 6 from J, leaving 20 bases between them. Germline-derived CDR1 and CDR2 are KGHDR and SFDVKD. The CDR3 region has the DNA TGTGCCACCAGTGAGTGGCGACGGAAGCTAGTGAAGACCCAGTACTTC. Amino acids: CATSEWRRKLVKTQYF.

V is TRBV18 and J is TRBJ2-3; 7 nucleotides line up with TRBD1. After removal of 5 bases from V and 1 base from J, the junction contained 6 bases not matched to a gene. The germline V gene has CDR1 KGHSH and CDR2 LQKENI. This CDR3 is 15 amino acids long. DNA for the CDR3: TGTGCCAGCTCAGCACAGGGGTTTGGCACAGATACGCAGTATTTT. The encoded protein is CASSAQGFGTDTQYF.

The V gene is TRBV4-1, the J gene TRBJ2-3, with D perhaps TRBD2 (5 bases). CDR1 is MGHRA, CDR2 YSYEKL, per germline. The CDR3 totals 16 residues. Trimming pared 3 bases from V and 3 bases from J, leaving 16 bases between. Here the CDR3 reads CASSHLLDAGTDTQYF. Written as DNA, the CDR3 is TGCGCCAGCAGCCACTTACTAGATGCCGGAACAGATACGCAGTATTTT.

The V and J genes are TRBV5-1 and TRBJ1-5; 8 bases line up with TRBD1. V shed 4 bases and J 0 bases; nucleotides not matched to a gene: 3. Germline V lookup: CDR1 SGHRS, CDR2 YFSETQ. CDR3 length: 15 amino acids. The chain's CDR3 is CASSPGQVSNQPQHF. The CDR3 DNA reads TGCGCCAGCAGCCCGGGACAGGTTAGCAATCAGCCCCAGCATTTT.

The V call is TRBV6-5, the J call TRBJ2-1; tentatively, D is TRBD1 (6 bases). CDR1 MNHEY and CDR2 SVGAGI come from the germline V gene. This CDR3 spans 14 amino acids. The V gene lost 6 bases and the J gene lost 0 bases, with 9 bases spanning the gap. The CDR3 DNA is TGTGCCAGCAGCAGGGGTAGCTCCTACAATGAGCAGTTCTTC. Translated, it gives CASSRGSSYNEQFF.

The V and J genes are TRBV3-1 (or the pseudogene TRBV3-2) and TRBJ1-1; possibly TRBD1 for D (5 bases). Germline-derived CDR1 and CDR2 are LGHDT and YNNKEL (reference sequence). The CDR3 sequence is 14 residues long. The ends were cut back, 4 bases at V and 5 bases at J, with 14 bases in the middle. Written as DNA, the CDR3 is TGTGCCAGCAGCCGGACGGGGGTGGGAACTGAAGCTTTCTTT. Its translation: CASSRTGVGTEAFF.

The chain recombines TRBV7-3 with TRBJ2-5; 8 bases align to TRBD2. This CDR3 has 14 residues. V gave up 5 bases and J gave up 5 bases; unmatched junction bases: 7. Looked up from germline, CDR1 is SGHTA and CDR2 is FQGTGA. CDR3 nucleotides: TGTGCCAGCAGCATGAGCGGGAGCGGCGAGACCCAGTACTTC. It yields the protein CASSMSGSGETQYF. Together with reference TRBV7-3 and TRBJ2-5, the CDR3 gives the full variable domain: GAGVSQTPSNKVTEKGKYVELRCDPISGHTALYWYRQSLGQGPEFLIYFQGTGAADDSGLPNDRFFAVRPEGSVSTLKIQRTERGDSAVYLCASSMSGSGETQYFGPGTRLLVL.

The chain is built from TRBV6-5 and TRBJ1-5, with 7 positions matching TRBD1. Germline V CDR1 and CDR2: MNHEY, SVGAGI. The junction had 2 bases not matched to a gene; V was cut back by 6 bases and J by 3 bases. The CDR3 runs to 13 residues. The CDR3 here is CASSRGNNQPQHF. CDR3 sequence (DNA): TGTGCCAGCAGCAGGGGGAACAATCAGCCCCAGCATTTT.

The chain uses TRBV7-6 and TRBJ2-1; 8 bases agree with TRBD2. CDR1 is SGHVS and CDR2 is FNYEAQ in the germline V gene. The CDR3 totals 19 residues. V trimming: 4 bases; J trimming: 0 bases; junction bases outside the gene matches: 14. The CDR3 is CASSWEKGTSISSYNEQFF. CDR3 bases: TGTGCCAGCAGCTGGGAGAAGGGGACTAGTATAAGCTCCTACAATGAGCAGTTCTTC.

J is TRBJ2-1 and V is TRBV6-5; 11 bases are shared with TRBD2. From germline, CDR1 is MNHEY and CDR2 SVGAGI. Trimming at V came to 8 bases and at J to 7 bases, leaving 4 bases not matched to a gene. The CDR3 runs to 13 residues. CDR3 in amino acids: CASQRTSGNEQFF. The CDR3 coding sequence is TGTGCCAGCCAGAGGACTAGCGGGAATGAGCAGTTCTTC.

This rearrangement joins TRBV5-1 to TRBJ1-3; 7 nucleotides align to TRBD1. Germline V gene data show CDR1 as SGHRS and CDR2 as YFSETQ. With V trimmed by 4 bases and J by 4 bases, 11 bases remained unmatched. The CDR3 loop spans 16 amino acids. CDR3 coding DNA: TGCGCCAGCAGCGCCAAGACAGGGAACTCCGGAAACACCATATATTTT. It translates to CASSAKTGNSGNTIYF.

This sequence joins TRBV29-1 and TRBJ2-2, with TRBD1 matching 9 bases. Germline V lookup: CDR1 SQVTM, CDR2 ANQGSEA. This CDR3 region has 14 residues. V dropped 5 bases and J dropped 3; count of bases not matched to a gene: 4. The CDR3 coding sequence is TGCAGCGTTTTCCGGGACAGGGACACCGGGGAGCTGTTTTTT. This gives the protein CSVFRDRDTGELFF.

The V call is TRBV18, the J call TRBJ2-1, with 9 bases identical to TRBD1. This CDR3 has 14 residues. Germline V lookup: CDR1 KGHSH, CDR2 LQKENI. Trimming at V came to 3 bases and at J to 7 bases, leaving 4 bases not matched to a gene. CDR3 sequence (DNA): TGTGCCAGCTCACCCGCGGACAGGGGAAATGAGCAGTTCTTC. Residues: CASSPADRGNEQFF.